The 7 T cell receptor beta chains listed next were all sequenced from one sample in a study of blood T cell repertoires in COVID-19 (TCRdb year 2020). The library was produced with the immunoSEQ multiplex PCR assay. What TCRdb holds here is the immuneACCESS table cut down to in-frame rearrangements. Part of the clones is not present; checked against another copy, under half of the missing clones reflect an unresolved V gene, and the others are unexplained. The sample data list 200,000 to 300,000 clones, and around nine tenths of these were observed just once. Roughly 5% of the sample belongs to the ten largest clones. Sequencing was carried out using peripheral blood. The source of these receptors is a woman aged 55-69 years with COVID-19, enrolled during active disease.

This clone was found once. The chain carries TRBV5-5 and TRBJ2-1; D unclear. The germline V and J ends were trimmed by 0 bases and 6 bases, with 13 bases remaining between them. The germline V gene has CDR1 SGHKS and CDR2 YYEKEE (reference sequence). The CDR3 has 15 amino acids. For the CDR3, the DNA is TGTGCCAGCAGCTTGGACTCCTTGAGTCTCAATGAGCAGTTCTTC. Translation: CASSLDSLSLNEQFF. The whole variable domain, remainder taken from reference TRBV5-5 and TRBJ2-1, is DAGVTQSPTHLIKTRGQQVTLRCSPISGHKSVSWYQQVLGQGPQFIFQYYEKEERGRGNFPDRFSARQFPNYSSELNVNALLLGDSALYLCASSLDSLSLNEQFFGPGTRLTVL.

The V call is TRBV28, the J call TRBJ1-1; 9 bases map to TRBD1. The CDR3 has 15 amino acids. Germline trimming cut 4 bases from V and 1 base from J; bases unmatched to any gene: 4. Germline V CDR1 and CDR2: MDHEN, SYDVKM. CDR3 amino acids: CASSSYRGRNTEAFF. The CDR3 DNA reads TGTGCCAGCAGTTCCTACAGGGGGCGGAACACTGAAGCTTTCTTT.

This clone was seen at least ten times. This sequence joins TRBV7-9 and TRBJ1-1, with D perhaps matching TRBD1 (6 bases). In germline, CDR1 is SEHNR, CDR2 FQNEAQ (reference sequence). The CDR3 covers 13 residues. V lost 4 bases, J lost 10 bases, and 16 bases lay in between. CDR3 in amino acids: CASSSRGGLGAFF. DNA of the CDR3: TGTGCCAGCAGCTCCCGCGGGGGGCTAGGAGCTTTCTTT.

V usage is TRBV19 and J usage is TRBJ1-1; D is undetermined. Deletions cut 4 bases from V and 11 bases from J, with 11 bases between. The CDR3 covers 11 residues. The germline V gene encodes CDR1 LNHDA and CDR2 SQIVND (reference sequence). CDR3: CASSSGGVAFF. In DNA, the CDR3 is TGTGCCAGTAGTAGTGGCGGGGTTGCTTTCTTT.

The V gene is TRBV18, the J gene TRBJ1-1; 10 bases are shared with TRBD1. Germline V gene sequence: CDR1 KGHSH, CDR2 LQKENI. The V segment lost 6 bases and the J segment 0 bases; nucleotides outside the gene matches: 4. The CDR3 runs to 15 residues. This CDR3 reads CASSRTGGMNTEAFF. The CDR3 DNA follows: TGTGCCAGCTCTAGGACAGGGGGAATGAACACTGAAGCTTTCTTT.

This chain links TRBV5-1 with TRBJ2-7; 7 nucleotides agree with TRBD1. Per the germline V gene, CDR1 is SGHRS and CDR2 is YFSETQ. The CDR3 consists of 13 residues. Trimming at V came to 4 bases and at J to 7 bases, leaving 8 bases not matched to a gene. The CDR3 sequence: CASSRTGETEQYF. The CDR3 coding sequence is TGCGCCAGCAGCAGAACAGGGGAAACAGAGCAGTACTTC.

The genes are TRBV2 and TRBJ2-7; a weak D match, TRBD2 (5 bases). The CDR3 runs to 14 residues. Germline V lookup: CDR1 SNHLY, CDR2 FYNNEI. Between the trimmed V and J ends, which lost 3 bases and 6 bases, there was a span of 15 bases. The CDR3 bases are TGTGCCAGCAGTGAGCGGTCCCGAGAGGGCGAGCAGTACTTC. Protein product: CASSERSREGEQYF.